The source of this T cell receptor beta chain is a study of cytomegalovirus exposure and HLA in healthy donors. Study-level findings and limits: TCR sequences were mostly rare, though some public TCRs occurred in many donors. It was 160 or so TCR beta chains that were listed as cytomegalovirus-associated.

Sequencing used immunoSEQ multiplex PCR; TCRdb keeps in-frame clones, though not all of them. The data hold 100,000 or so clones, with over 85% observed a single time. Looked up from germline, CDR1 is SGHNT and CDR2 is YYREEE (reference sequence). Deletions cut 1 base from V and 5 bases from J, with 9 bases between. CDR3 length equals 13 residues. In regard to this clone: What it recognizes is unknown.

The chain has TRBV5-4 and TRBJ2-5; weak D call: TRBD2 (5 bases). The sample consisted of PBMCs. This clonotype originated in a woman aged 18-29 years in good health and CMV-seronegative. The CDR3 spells CASSLPSSETQYF. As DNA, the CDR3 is TGTGCCAGCAGCTTGCCTAGCTCGGAGACCCAGTACTTC.